Presented here are 25 T cell receptor beta chains from one specimen sequenced in a study of T cell responses to AZD1222 COVID-19 vaccine. Data came from immunoSEQ multiplex PCR; TCRdb stores just in-frame clones and leaves some out. Of more than 85,000 clones in the sample, 70% to 90% were seen once. The material was peripheral blood, obtained 28 days after the second AZD1222 dose. These receptors originate from an adult who received the AZD1222 COVID-19 vaccine.

This chain connects TRBV7-9 to TRBJ1-6, with 10 bases lining up with TRBD1. V was clipped by 5 bases and J by 8 bases; unmatched bases: 6. The CDR3 consists of 15 residues. Germline CDR1 and CDR2: SEHNR and FQNEAQ (reference sequence). CDR3 residues: CASSTGTGDDSPLHF. The CDR3 coding sequence is TGTGCCAGCAGCACCGGGACAGGGGACGATTCACCCCTCCACTTT. The whole variable domain, remainder taken from reference TRBV7-9 and TRBJ1-6, is DTGVSQNPRHKITKRGQNVTFRCDPISEHNRLYWYRQTLGQGPEFLTYFQNEAQLEKSRLLSDRFSAERPKGSFSTLEIQRTEQGDSAMYLCASSTGTGDDSPLHFGNGTRLTVT.

CDR3 in amino acids: CASSLVSGGGYEQYF. As DNA, the CDR3 is TGTGCCAGCAGCTTGGTGTCAGGGGGCGGCTACGAGCAGTACTTC. V gene TRBV5-5 combines with J gene TRBJ2-7; TRBD1 agrees at 8 bases. J was trimmed by 3 bases and V by 0 bases; bases with no gene match: 5. The CDR3 extends over 15 amino acids. Per germline, CDR1 SGHKS and CDR2 YYEKEE (reference sequence).

This clone was detected once. The J gene is TRBJ1-1, the V gene TRBV12-5; D gene uncertain. This CDR3 is 15 amino acids long. Germline V gene lookup returns CDR1 LGHNT and CDR2 FRNRAP. Trimming removed 2 bases from V and 0 bases from J, with 10 bases in between. CDR3 residues: CASGLSRTVNTEAFF. In nucleotides, the CDR3 is TGTGCTAGTGGTTTGTCCCGGACGGTGAACACTGAAGCTTTCTTT.

V is TRBV7-8 and J is TRBJ1-6, with 7 bases lining up with TRBD1. Trimming at V came to 7 bases and at J to 7 bases, leaving 10 bases not matched to a gene. Per germline, CDR1 SGHVS and CDR2 FQNEAQ. CDR3 length: 15 amino acids. CDR3 sequence reads: CASTQSGQENSPLHF. The CDR3 DNA sequence: TGTGCCAGCACCCAAAGCGGACAGGAGAATTCACCCCTCCACTTT.

This clone occurred once. The chain links TRBV10-3 to TRBJ1-5; maybe TRBD1 (6 bases). Between the trimmed V and J ends, which lost 4 bases and 1 base, there was a span of 11 bases. This CDR3 contains 15 residues. The germline V gene has CDR1 ENHRY and CDR2 SYGVKD. The DNA for the CDR3 is TGTGCCATCAGTGGGGGTGGGGGCAGCAATCAGCCCCAGCATTTT. This gives the protein CAISGGGGSNQPQHF.

This CDR3 reads CASSRRLAGDLREQYF. For the CDR3, the DNA is TGTGCCAGCAGCCGGCGACTAGCGGGGGACTTAAGGGAGCAGTACTTC. The gene calls are TRBV3-1 (or the pseudogene TRBV3-2) and TRBJ2-7, with TRBD2 matching over 12 bases. The CDR3 is 16 residues long. Germline-derived CDR1 and CDR2 are LGHDT and YNNKEL (reference sequence). V gave up 4 bases and J gave up 7 bases; unmatched junction bases: 11.

CDR3 loop: CASSGGARQPQHF. The CDR3 nucleotides are TGTGCCAGCAGCGGGGGGGCCCGGCAGCCCCAGCATTTT. The chain links TRBV6-5 to TRBJ1-5, with a weak D call TRBD1 (6 bases). Germline assignment: CDR1 MNHEY and CDR2 SVGAGI. V lost 6 bases to trimming and J lost 7 bases, with 13 bases between them. There are 13 residues in the CDR3.

J is TRBJ1-1 and V is TRBV12-3 or TRBV12-4; D might be TRBD1 (5 bases). V dropped 5 bases and J dropped 4 bases, with 11 bases sitting between them. The CDR3 contains 13 residues. This CDR3 reads CASSTGLGTEAFF. The DNA for the CDR3 is TGTGCCAGCAGTACGGGACTGGGCACTGAAGCTTTCTTT.

The rearrangement joins TRBV29-1 to TRBJ1-2; maybe TRBD1 (6 bases). Between the trimmed V and J ends, which lost 6 bases and 5 bases, there was a span of 16 bases. Germline lookup yields CDR1 SQVTM and CDR2 ANQGSEA. The CDR3 totals 13 residues. As DNA, the CDR3 is TGCAGCGTAATGATACAGGGAGGGTATGGCTACACCTTC. Encoded protein: CSVMIQGGYGYTF. The full variable domain, its missing parts supplied by reference TRBV29-1 and TRBJ1-2, is SAVISQKPSRDICQRGTSLTIQCQVDSQVTMMFWYRQQPGQSLTLIATANQGSEATYESGFVIDKFPISRPNLTFSTLTVSNMSPEDSSIYLCSVMIQGGYGYTFGSGTRLTVV.

The chain uses TRBV3-1 (or the pseudogene TRBV3-2) and TRBJ2-7; 8 nucleotides align to TRBD2. V lost 0 bases to trimming and J lost 5 bases; unmatched junction nucleotides: 12. There are 17 residues in the CDR3. Germline V CDR1 and CDR2: LGHDT, YNNKEL (reference sequence). The CDR3 loop is CASSQDQFSGSLHEQYF. CDR3 sequence (DNA): TGTGCCAGCAGCCAAGATCAGTTCAGCGGGAGTTTACACGAGCAGTACTTC.

The sample holds one count of this clone. This sequence joins TRBV5-4 and TRBJ2-1; no reliable D call. Per the germline V gene, CDR1 is SGHNT and CDR2 is YYREEE (reference sequence). The CDR3 runs to 14 residues. The V end lost 4 bases, the J end lost 7 bases, and 15 bases lay between the germline ends. Here the CDR3 reads CASSDARVGNEQFF. DNA of the CDR3: TGTGCCAGCAGCGACGCTAGGGTCGGGAATGAGCAGTTCTTC.

The chain couples TRBV11-3 to TRBJ2-7; 8 nucleotides match TRBD1. Germline V CDR1 and CDR2: SGHNT, YENEEA. The V gene end was trimmed by 5 bases and the J gene end by 3 bases; junction bases not matched to a gene: 6. CDR3 size: 14 residues. CDR3 coding DNA: TGTGCCAGCAGCCGAAGGACAGGGCACTACGAGCAGTACTTC. It is translated as CASSRRTGHYEQYF.

V and J are TRBV6-5 and TRBJ2-7, with D perhaps TRBD1 (5 bases). CDR3 length: 15 amino acids. The germline gives CDR1 MNHEY, CDR2 SVGAGI. Trimming removed 7 bases at V and 3 bases at J, with 19 bases between. The CDR3 sequence is CASTRTAGMNYEQYF. The CDR3 region has the DNA TGTGCCAGCACCCGTACAGCAGGGATGAACTACGAGCAGTACTTC.

The chain joins TRBV28 to TRBJ1-2, with 11 bases identical to TRBD1. Losses at the gene ends were 6 bases for V and 5 bases for J; bases not matched to a gene: 5. Germline lookup yields CDR1 MDHEN and CDR2 SYDVKM. The CDR3 spans 14 residues. The CDR3 loop reads CASRTGTGGYGYTF. Here the CDR3 DNA reads TGTGCCAGCAGAACCGGGACAGGGGGATATGGCTACACCTTC.

The chain recombines TRBV3-1 (or the pseudogene TRBV3-2) with TRBJ1-2; TRBD1 agrees at 7 bases. Germline V gene lookup returns CDR1 LGHDT and CDR2 YNNKEL (reference sequence). The CDR3 has 15 amino acids. The junction had 4 bases not matched to a gene; V was cut back by 3 bases and J by 0 bases. DNA of the CDR3: TGTGCCAGCAGCCAGGGGACAGCCACTAACTATGGCTACACCTTC. This translates into CASSQGTATNYGYTF.

The V gene is TRBV19, the J gene TRBJ2-3; 9 bases match TRBD1. Trimming removed 3 bases from V and 5 bases from J; junction bases left unmatched: 3. The CDR3 extends over 14 amino acids. Germline-derived CDR1 and CDR2 are LNHDA and SQIVND (reference sequence). Here the CDR3 reads CASSMGQGLDTQYF. The CDR3 region has the DNA TGTGCCAGTAGTATGGGACAGGGATTAGATACGCAGTATTTT.

The chain has TRBV9 and TRBJ2-7; TRBD1 aligns across 12 bases. Germline trimming cut 4 bases from V and 2 bases from J; bases unmatched to any gene: 4. This CDR3 comprises 15 residues. Germline V gene lookup returns CDR1 SGDLS and CDR2 YYNGEE. CDR3 in amino acids: CASSTGQGATYEQYF. The CDR3 DNA follows: TGTGCCAGCAGCACGGGACAGGGGGCAACCTACGAGCAGTACTTC. The full variable domain, in which reference TRBV9 and TRBJ2-7 provide the parts outside the CDR3, is DSGVTQTPKHLITATGQRVTLRCSPRSGDLSVYWYQQSLDQGLQFLIQYYNGEERAKGNILERFSAQQFPDLHSELNLSSLELGDSALYFCASSTGQGATYEQYFGPGTRLTVT.

V and J are TRBV5-1 and TRBJ1-6, with D possibly matching TRBD1 (6 bases). The germline V gene has CDR1 SGHRS and CDR2 YFSETQ. V lost 3 bases to trimming and J lost 0 bases, with 13 bases between them. The length of the CDR3 is 17 residues. CDR3 sequence (DNA): TGCGCCAGCAGCTCCTTAACAGGGAGCTCCTATAATTCACCCCTCCACTTT. This encodes CASSSLTGSSYNSPLHF. The whole variable domain, filled in from reference TRBV5-1 and TRBJ1-6, reads KAGVTQTPRYLIKTRGQQVTLSCSPISGHRSVSWYQQTPGQGLQFLFEYFSETQRNKGNFPGRFSGRQFSNSRSEMNVSTLELGDSALYLCASSSLTGSSYNSPLHFGNGTRLTVT.

The rearrangement joins TRBV3-1 (or the pseudogene TRBV3-2) to TRBJ1-1; no clear D. Trimming shortened V by 3 bases and J by 1 base, and 9 bases separated the two germline ends. The germline V gene has CDR1 LGHDT and CDR2 YNNKEL (reference sequence). The CDR3 consists of 14 residues. The CDR3 region is CASSHSHPNTEAFF. The CDR3, as DNA: TGTGCCAGCAGCCACAGTCACCCGAACACTGAAGCTTTCTTT.

The chain has TRBV3-1 (or the pseudogene TRBV3-2) and TRBJ1-4; D is unclear. This CDR3 has 14 residues. CDR1 LGHDT and CDR2 YNNKEL come from the germline V gene (reference sequence). Between the trimmed V and J ends, which lost 5 bases and 5 bases, there was a span of 12 bases. CDR3 in amino acids: CASSAVGENEKLFF. The CDR3 region has the DNA TGTGCCAGCAGCGCCGTTGGTGAGAATGAAAAACTGTTTTTT.

V gene TRBV6-1 combines with J gene TRBJ2-7; D not certain. The CDR3 is 13 amino acids. The V gene's germline CDR1 is MNHNS and CDR2 SASEGT. Trimming took 0 bases from V and 9 from J, leaving 12 bases between them. The CDR3 coding sequence is TGTGCCAGCAGTGAAGCAGAATTCTCTGTGCAGTACTTC. Protein product: CASSEAEFSVQYF.

This chain joins TRBV7-6 and TRBJ2-3, with TRBD2 matching over 7 bases. The CDR3 is made up of 16 amino acids. With 1 base clipped from V and 4 bases from J, the junction kept 8 bases outside the gene matches. From germline, CDR1 is SGHVS and CDR2 FNYEAQ. CDR3 nucleotides: TGTGCCAGCAGCTTAGGCTCAGCGGGAAATCCAGATACGCAGTATTTT. Its translation: CASSLGSAGNPDTQYF.

The chain is built from TRBV5-1 and TRBJ2-5; D may be TRBD1 (7 bases). The CDR3 runs 14 residues. V was trimmed by 4 bases and J by 1 base, leaving 11 bases between them. The germline V gene encodes CDR1 SGHRS and CDR2 YFSETQ. The CDR3 is CASSGGGLQETQYF. CDR3 nucleotides: TGCGCCAGCAGCGGAGGGGGCCTCCAAGAGACCCAGTACTTC.

This clone ranks as medium-sized (0.01 to 0.1%). CDR3 in DNA: TGTGCCAGCAGCCCACGACGGACAGGGGCCTACGAGCAGTACTTC. Protein product: CASSPRRTGAYEQYF. This rearrangement joins TRBV11-3 to TRBJ2-7, with 9 positions matching TRBD1. The V segment lost 5 bases and the J segment 2 bases; nucleotides outside the gene matches: 7. The V gene's germline CDR1 is SGHNT and CDR2 YENEEA. The CDR3 consists of 15 residues.

The rearrangement joins TRBV2 to TRBJ2-1, with D possibly being TRBD2 (5 bases). CDR1 is SNHLY and CDR2 is FYNNEI in the germline V gene. The CDR3 runs to 12 residues. V lost 2 bases and J lost 10, with 9 bases in between. This CDR3 is CASSETPGEQFF. CDR3 in DNA: TGTGCCAGCAGTGAAACCCCGGGAGAGCAGTTCTTC. The full variable domain, rest sourced from reference TRBV2 and TRBJ2-1, is EPEVTQTPSHQVTQMGQEVILRCVPISNHLYFYWYRQILGQKVEFLVSFYNNEISEKSEIFDDQFSVERPDGSNFTLKIRSTKLEDSAMYFCASSETPGEQFFGPGTRLTVL.